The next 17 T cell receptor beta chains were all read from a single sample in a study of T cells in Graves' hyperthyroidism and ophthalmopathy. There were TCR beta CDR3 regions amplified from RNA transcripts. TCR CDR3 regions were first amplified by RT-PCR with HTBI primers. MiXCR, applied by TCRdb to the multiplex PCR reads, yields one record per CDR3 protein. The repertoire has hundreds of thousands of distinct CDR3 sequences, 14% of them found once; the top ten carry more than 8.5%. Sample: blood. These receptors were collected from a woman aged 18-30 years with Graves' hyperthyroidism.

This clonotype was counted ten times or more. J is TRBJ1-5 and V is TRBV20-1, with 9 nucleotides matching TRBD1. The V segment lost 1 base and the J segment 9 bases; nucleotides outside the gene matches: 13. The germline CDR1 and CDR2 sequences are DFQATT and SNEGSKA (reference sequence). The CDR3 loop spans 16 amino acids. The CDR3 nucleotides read TGCAGTGCTAGAGCCAGAGACAGGGGGTGGTTCGCGCCCCAGCATTTT. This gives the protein CSARARDRGWFAPQHF.

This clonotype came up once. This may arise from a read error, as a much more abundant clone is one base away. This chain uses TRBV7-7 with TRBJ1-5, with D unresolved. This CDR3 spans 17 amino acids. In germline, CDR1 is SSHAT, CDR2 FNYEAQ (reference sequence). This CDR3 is CASSSSSGLNSNQPQHF. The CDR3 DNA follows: TGTGCTAGCAGCTCGTCCAGCGGACTAAATAGCAATCAGCCCCAGCATTTT.

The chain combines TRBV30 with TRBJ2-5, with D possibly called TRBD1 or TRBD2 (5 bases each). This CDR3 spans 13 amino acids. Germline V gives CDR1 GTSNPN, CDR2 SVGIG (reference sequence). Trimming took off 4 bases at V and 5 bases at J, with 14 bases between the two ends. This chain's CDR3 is CAWMRWGKETQYF. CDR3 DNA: TGTGCCTGGATGCGATGGGGGAAGGAGACCCAGTACTTC.

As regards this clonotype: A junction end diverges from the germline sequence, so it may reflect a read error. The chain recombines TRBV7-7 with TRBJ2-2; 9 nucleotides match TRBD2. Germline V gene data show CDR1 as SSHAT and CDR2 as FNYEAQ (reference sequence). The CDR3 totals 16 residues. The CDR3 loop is CASSLASGVNTGELFF. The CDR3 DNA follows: TGTGCTAGCAGCTTAGCTAGCGGGGTGAACACCGGGGAGCTGTTTTTT.

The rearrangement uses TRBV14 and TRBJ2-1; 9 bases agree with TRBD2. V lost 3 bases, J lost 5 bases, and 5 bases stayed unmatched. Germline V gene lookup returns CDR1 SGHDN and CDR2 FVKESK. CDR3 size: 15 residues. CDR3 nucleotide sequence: TGTGCCAGCAGCCACCTCGGGACTAGCCACAATGAGCAGTTCTTC. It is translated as CASSHLGTSHNEQFF. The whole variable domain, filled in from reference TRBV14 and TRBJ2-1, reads EAGVTQFPSHSVIEKGQTVTLRCDPISGHDNLYWYRRVMGKEIKFLLHFVKESKQDESGMPNNRFLAERTGGTYSTLKVQPAELEDSGVYFCASSHLGTSHNEQFFGPGTRLTVL.

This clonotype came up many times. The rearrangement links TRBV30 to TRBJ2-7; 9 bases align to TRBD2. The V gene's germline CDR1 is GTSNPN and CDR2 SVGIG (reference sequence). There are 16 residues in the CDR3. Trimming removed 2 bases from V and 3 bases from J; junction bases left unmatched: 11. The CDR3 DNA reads TGTGCCTGGAGTTCTACAGCGGGAGGCCTCTTCTACGAGCAGTACTTC. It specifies CAWSSTAGGLFYEQYF.

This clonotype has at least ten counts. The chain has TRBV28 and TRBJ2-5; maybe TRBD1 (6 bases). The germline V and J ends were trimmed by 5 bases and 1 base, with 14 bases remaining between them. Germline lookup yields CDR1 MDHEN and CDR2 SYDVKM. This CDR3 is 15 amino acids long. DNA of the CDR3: TGTGCCAGCAGTACCAGGGGAAAGGGCCAAGAGACCCAGTACTTC. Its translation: CASSTRGKGQETQYF.

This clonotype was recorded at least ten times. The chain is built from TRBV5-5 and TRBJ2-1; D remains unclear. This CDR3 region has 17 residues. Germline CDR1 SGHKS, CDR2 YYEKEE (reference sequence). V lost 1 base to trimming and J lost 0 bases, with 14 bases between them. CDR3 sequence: CASSLSPTASSYNEQFF. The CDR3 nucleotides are TGTGCCAGCAGCTTGTCCCCCACAGCGAGCTCCTACAATGAGCAGTTCTTC.

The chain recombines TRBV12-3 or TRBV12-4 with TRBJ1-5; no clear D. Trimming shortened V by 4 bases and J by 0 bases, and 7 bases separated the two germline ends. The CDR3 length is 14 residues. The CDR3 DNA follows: TGTGCCAGCAGTTCAGATTATAGCAATCAGCCCCAGCATTTT. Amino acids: CASSSDYSNQPQHF.

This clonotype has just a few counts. The CDR3 nucleotides read TGTGCCAGCCGGCTAGGGACTAGCGGGACCGAGCAGTACTTC. It encodes CASRLGTSGTEQYF. The rearrangement uses TRBV6-1 and TRBJ2-7; 13 bases fit TRBD2. Unmatched junction bases numbered 7, after V lost 8 bases and J lost 6 bases. CDR1 MNHNS and CDR2 SASEGT come from the germline V gene. This CDR3 has 14 residues.

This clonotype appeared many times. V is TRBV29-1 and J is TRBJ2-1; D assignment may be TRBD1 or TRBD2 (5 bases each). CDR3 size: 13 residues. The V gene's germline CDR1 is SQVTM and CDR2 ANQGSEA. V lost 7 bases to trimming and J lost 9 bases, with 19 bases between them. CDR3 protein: CSARDPRRPEQFF. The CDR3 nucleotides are TGCAGCGCCCGGGACCCCCGAAGGCCTGAGCAGTTCTTC.

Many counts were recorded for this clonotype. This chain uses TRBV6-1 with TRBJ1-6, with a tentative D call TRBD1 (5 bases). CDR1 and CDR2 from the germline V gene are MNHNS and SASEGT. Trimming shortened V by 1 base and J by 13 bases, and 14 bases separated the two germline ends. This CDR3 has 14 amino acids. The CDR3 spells CASSEESGGFPLHF. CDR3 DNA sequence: TGTGCCAGCAGTGAAGAATCGGGGGGATTTCCCCTCCACTTT.

Here the CDR3 reads CSARDQGVGNTIYF. DNA of the CDR3: TGCAGTGCTAGAGATCAGGGGGTCGGAAACACCATATATTTT. This sequence joins TRBV20-1 and TRBJ1-3, with 7 bases identical to TRBD1. CDR1 is DFQATT, CDR2 SNEGSKA, per germline (reference sequence). Germline trimming cut 0 bases from V and 4 bases from J; bases unmatched to any gene: 3. This CDR3 contains 14 residues.

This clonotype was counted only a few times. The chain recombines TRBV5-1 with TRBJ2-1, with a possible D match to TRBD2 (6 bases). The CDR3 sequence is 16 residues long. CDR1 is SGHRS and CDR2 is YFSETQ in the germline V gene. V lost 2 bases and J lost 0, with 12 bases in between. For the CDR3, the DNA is TGCGCCAGCAGCTTCGGGCGGGGATCCTCCTACAATGAGCAGTTCTTC. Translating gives CASSFGRGSSYNEQFF.

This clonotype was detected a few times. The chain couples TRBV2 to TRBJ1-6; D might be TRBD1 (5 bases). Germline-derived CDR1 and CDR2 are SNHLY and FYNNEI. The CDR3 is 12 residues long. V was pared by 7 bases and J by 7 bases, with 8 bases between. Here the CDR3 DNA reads TGTGCCAGCACCAGACAGAATTCACCCCTCCACTTT. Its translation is CASTRQNSPLHF.

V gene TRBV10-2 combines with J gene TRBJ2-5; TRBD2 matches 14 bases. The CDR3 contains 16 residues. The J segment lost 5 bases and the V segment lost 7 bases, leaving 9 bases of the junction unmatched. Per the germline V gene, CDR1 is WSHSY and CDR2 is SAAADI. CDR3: CASNSGGLAGEETQYF. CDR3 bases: TGCGCCAGCAACTCAGGGGGACTAGCGGGAGAGGAGACCCAGTACTTC.

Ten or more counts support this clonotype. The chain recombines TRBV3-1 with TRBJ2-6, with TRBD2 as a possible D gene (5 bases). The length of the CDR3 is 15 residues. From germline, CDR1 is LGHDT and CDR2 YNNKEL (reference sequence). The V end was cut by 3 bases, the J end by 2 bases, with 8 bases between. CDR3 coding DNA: TGTGCCAGCAGCCACGGGGAGACTGGGGCCAACGTCCTGACTTTC. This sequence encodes CASSHGETGANVLTF.